The clone carrying this T cell receptor beta chain appeared a few times. TCRdb processed the PCR reads anew with MiXCR; each CDR3 protein has one entry. The sample consists of tens of thousands of distinct CDR3 sequences, under 60% of them appearing once. The record originates from a study of CD4 and CD8 cells across lung adenocarcinoma regions. This CDR3 comprises 15 residues. V was pared by 3 bases and J by 10 bases, with 19 bases between. Germline-derived CDR1 and CDR2 are SGHAT and FQDESV (reference sequence). The patients had localized lung adenocarcinoma, a non-small cell subtype. Sequenced material: CD8+ T cells from the center of a lung tumor. The source of this sequence is a male donor with lung adenocarcinoma. The CD4 and CD8 labels of this study may be unreliable. V is TRBV11-1 and J is TRBJ2-1; D unclear. In DNA, the CDR3 is TGTGCCAGCAGCTTTCGGCGTGGTCGGGCCTACGAGCAGTTCTTC. Translating it yields CASSFRRGRAYEQFF.